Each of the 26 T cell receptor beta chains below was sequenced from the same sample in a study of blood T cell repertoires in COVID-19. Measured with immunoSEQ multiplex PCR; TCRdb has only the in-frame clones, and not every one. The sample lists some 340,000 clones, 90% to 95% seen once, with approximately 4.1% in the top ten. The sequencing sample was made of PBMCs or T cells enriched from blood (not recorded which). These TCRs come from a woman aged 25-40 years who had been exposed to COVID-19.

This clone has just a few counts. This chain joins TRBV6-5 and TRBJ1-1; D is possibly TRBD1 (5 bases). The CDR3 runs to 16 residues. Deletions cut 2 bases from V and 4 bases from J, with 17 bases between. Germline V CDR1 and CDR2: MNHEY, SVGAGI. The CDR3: CASSYNPRGISTEAFF. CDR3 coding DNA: TGTGCCAGCAGTTACAACCCCCGGGGGATCAGCACTGAAGCTTTCTTT.

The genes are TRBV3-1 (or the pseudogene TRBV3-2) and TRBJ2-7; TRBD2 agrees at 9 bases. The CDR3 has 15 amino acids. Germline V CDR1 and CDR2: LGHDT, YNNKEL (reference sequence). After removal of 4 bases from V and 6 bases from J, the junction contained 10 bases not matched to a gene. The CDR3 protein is CASSPMLQRGAEQYF. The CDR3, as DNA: TGTGCCAGCAGCCCTATGTTGCAGCGGGGGGCCGAGCAGTACTTC.

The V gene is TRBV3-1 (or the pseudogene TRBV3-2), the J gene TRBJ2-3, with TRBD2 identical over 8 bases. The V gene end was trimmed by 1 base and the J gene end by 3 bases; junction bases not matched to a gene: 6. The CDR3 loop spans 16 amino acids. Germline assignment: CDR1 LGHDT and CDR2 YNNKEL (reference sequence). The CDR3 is CASSQVNRLATDTQYF. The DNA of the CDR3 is TGTGCCAGCAGCCAAGTCAATCGACTAGCGACAGATACGCAGTATTTT.

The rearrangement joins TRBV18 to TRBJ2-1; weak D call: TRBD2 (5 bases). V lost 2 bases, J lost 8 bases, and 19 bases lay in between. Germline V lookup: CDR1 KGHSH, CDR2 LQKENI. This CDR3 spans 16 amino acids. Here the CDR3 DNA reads TGTGCCAGCTCACCATTTTCATTGAGGGTTTACGATGAGCAGTTCTTC. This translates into CASSPFSLRVYDEQFF.

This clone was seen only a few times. CDR3 protein: CASSLGQGQLETQYF. The CDR3 coding sequence is TGTGCCAGCAGCTTGGGACAGGGCCAATTAGAGACCCAGTACTTC. V and J are TRBV7-9 and TRBJ2-5; 9 bases match TRBD1. This CDR3 spans 15 amino acids. CDR1 and CDR2 (germline): SEHNR, FQNEAQ (reference sequence). The ends lost 3 bases at V and 4 bases at J; junction bases unmatched: 6.

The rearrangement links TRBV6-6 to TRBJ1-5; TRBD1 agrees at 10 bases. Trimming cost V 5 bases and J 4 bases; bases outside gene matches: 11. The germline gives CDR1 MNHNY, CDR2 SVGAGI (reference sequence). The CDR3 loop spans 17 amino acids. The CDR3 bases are TGTGCCAGCAGTCTTCCGGGACAGGGGAAGGGGAATCAGCCCCAGCATTTT. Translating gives CASSLPGQGKGNQPQHF.

The CDR3 protein is CASSYSGGITEAFF. CDR3 bases: TGTGCCAGCAGTTACTCGGGAGGTATCACTGAAGCTTTCTTT. The rearrangement uses TRBV6-5 and TRBJ1-1; D uncertain. Per the germline V gene, CDR1 is MNHEY and CDR2 is SVGAGI. The CDR3 spans 14 residues. The V end was cut by 0 bases, the J end by 4 bases, with 9 bases between.

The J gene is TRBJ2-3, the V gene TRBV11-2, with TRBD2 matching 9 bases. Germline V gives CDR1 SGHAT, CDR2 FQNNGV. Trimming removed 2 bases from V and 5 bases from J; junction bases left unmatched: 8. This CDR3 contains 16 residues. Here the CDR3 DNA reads TGTGCCAGCAGCTTATTGCGGGGGGGCCGGGTAGATACGCAGTATTTT. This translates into CASSLLRGGRVDTQYF.

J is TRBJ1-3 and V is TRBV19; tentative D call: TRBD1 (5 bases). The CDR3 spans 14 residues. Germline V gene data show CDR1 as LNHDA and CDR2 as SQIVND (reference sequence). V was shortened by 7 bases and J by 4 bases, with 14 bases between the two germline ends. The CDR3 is CASTPGTAGNTIYF. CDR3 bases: TGTGCCAGTACCCCCGGGACTGCGGGAAACACCATATATTTT.

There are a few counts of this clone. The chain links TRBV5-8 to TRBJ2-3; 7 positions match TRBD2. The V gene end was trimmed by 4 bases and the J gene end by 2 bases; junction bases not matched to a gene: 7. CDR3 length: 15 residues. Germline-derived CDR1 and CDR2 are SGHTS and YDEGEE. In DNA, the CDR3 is TGTGCCAGCAGCGGACTAGAAGTTGTCACAGATACGCAGTATTTT. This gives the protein CASSGLEVVTDTQYF.

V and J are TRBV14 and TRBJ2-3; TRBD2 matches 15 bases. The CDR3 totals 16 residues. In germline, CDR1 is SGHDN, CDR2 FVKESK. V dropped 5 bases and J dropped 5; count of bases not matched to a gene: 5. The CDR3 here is CASSEGLAGGQDTQYF. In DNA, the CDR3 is TGTGCCAGCAGCGAAGGACTAGCGGGGGGGCAAGATACGCAGTATTTT. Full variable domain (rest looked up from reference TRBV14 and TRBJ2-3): EAGVTQFPSHSVIEKGQTVTLRCDPISGHDNLYWYRRVMGKEIKFLLHFVKESKQDESGMPNNRFLAERTGGTYSTLKVQPAELEDSGVYFCASSEGLAGGQDTQYFGPGTRLTVL.

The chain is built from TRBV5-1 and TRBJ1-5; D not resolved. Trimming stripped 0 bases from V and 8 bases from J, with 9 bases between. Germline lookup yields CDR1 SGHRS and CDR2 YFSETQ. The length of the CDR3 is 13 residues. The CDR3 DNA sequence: TGCGCCAGCAGCTTGGTGTCGGGTGAGCCCCAGCATTTT. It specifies CASSLVSGEPQHF. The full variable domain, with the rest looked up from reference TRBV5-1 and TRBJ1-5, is KAGVTQTPRYLIKTRGQQVTLSCSPISGHRSVSWYQQTPGQGLQFLFEYFSETQRNKGNFPGRFSGRQFSNSRSEMNVSTLELGDSALYLCASSLVSGEPQHFGDGTRLSIL.

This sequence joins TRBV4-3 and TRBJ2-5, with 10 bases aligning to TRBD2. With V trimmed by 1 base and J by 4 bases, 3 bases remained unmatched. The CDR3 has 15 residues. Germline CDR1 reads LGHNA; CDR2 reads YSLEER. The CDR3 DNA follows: TGCGCCAGCAGCCAAGCCGGGACTAGCGCAGAGACCCAGTACTTC. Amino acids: CASSQAGTSAETQYF.

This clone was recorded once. The CDR3 region is CASSQDRAFLNSPLHF. CDR3 nucleotide sequence: TGCGCCAGCAGCCAAGACAGGGCCTTCCTTAATTCACCCCTCCACTTT. This chain links TRBV4-1 with TRBJ1-6; the D gene is possibly TRBD1 (5 bases). The CDR3 spans 16 residues. The V gene's germline CDR1 is MGHRA and CDR2 YSYEKL. Deletions cut 0 bases from V and 6 bases from J, with 12 bases between.

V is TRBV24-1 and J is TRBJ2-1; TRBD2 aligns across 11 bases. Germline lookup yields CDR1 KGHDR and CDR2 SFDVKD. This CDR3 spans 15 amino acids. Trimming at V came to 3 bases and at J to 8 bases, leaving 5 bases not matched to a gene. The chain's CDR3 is CATSDITSGGDEQFF. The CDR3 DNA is TGTGCCACCAGTGATATCACTAGCGGGGGTGATGAGCAGTTCTTC.

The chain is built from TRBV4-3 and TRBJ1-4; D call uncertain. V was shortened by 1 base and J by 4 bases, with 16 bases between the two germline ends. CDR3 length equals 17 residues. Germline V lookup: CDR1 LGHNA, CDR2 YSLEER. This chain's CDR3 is CASSQGFRRAYNEKLFF. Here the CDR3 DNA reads TGCGCCAGCAGCCAAGGTTTCCGGAGGGCTTATAATGAAAAACTGTTTTTT.

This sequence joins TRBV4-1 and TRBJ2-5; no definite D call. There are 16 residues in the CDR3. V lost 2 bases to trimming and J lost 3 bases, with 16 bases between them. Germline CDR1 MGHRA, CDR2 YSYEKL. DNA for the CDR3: TGCGCCAGCAGCCAAAGTGAGGCTCGGCAGAAAGAGACCCAGTACTTC. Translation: CASSQSEARQKETQYF.

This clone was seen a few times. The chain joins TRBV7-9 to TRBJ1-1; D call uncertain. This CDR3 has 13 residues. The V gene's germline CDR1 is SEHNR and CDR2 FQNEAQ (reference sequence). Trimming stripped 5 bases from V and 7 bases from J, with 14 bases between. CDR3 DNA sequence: TGTGCCAGCAGCGGAATTCGCGGGAGTGAAGCTTTCTTT. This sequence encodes CASSGIRGSEAFF.

CDR3 sequence (DNA): TGTGCCAGGGGCTCTGGAAACACCATATATTTT. This translates into CARGSGNTIYF. The chain links TRBV30 to TRBJ1-3; maybe TRBD1 (5 bases). Germline assignment: CDR1 GTSNPN and CDR2 SVGIG (reference sequence). The V and J ends lost 8 bases and 0 bases respectively, with 5 bases between them. The length of the CDR3 is 11 residues.

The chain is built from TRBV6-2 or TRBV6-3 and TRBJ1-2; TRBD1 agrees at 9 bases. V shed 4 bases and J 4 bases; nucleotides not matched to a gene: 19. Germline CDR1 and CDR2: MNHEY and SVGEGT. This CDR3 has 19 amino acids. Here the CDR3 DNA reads TGTGCCAGCAGTTCTCCGCCGGGACAGGGCTCCCCTGGAGCCTATGGCTACACCTTC. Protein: CASSSPPGQGSPGAYGYTF.

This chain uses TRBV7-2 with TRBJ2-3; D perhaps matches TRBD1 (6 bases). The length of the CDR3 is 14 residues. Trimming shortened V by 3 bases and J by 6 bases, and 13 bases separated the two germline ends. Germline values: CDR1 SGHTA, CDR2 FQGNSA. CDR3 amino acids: CASSFLQGADTQYF. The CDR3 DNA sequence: TGTGCCAGCAGCTTCTTACAGGGAGCGGATACGCAGTATTTT.

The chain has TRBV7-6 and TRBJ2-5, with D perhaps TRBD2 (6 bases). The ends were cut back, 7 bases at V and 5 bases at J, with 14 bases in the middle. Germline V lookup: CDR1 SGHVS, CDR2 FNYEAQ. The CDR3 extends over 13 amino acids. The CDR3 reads CASMRGGWETQYF. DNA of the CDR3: TGTGCCAGCATGAGGGGAGGATGGGAGACCCAGTACTTC. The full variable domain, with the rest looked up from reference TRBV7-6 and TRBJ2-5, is GAGVSQSPRYKVTKRGQDVALRCDPISGHVSLYWYRQALGQGPEFLTYFNYEAQQDKSGLPNDRFSAERPEGSISTLTIQRTEQRDSAMYRCASMRGGWETQYFGPGTRLLVL.

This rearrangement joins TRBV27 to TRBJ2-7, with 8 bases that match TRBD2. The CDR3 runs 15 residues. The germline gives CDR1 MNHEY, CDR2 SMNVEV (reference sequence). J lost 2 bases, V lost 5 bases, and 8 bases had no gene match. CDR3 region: CASSPIAGRTYEQYF. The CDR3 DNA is TGTGCCAGCAGTCCCATAGCGGGACGAACCTACGAGCAGTACTTC.

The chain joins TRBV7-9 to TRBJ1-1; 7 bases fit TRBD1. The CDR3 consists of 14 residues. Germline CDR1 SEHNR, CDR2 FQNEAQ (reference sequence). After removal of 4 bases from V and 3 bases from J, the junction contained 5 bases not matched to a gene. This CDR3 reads CASSSSRGDTEAFF. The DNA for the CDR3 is TGTGCCAGCAGCTCCAGCAGGGGGGACACTGAAGCTTTCTTT.

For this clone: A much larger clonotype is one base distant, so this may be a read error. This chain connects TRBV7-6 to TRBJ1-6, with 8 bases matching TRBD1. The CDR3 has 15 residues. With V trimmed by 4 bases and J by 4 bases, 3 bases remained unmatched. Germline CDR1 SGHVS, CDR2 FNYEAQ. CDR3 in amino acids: CASSSRTGYNSPLHF. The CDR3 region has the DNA TGTGCCAGCAGCTCCCGGACAGGGTATAATTCACCCCTCCACTTT. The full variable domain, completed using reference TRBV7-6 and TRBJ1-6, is GAGVSQSPRYKVTKRGQDVALRCDPISGHVSLYWYRQALGQGPEFLTYFNYEAQQDKSGLPNDRFSAERPEGSISTLTIQRTEQRDSAMYRCASSSRTGYNSPLHFGNGTRLTVT.

CDR3 in amino acids: CATSDLGGDPGNTIYF. The CDR3 DNA is TGTGCCACCAGTGATTTAGGTGGAGACCCTGGAAACACCATATATTTT. The V gene is TRBV24-1, the J gene TRBJ1-3; D uncertain. The CDR3 runs to 16 residues. V shed 1 base and J shed 2 bases, with 11 bases lying between them. The germline V gene encodes CDR1 KGHDR and CDR2 SFDVKD.